The clone carrying this T cell receptor beta chain has more than one count but fewer than ten. Its antigen remains unidentified. The V gene's germline CDR1 is SGHAT and CDR2 FQNNGV. The CDR3 has 13 residues. Trimming took off 1 base at V and 8 bases at J, with 11 bases between the two ends. The use of a sample-barcoded 5' primer and a J-beta primer mix characterized a second PCR of roughly 6 to 11 cycles. In TCRdb, the 5' RACE reads were re-called with MiXCR into one record per CDR3 protein. The sample yields 600,000 to 800,000 distinct CDR3 sequences, roughly 21% seen once. The data are from a study of blood T cells in healthy people across ages. Points from the study as a whole: Older age coincided with a roughly linear decline in TCR beta diversity per million T cells. Higher naive T cell percentage went strongly together with higher TCR beta diversity.

This TCR was recovered from an older man in good health. This sequence joins TRBV11-2 and TRBJ1-2; TRBD1 is a possible D gene (5 bases). The sequencing input was blood. For the CDR3, the DNA is TGTGCCAGCAGCTTAGGAGGGGCGAGAGGCTACACCTTC. Protein sequence: CASSLGGARGYTF.